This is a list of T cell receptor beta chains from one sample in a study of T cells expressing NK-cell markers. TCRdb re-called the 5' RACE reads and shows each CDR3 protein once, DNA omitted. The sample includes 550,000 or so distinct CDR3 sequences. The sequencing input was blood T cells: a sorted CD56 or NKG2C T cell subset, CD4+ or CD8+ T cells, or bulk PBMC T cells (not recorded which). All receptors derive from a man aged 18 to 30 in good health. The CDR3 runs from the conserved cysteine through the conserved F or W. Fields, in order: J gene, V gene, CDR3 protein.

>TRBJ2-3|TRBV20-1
CSARDETGVRTDTQYF
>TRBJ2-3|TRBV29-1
CSVLDSHTDTQYF
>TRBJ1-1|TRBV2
CASSVRTGPYEAFF
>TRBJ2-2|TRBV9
CASSVMEQRIGGELFF
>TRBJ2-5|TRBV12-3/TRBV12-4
CASSFTGGKEETQYF
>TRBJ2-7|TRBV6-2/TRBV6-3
CASSYRARSIMYEQYF
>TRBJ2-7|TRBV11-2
CASSRLRERSEQYF
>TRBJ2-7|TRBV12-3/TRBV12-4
CASSSGGGTYEQYF
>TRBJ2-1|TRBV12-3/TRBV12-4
CASSLAPGGRTSGNRGNEQFF
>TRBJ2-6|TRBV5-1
CASGEASGANVLTF
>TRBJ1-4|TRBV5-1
CASSLVVTGGVNNEKLFF
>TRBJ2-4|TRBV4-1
CASSQAGGFQYF
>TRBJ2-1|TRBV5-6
CASSPQTTKEQFF
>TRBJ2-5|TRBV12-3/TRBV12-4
CASRPGLAGVRETQYF
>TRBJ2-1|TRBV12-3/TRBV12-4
CASSFSGRSHEQFF
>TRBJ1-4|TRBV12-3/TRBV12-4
CASSLALGEKTNEKLFF
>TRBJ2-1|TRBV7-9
CASKVSLDKLPNEQFF
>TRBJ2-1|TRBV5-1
CASSLTEGTQQFF
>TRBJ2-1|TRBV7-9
CASSSYGTVSYNEQFF
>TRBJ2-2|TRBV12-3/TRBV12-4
CASNPSKSGRTGELFF
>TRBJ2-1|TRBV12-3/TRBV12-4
CASSQSGQPHNEQFF
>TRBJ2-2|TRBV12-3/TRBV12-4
CASSFRAWDTSNTGELFF
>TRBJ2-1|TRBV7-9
CASSSRGTGAYNEQFF
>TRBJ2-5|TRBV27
CASSLLSNGAETQYF
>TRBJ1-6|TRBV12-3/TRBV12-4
CASSPVWDSNNSPLHF
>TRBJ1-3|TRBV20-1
CSARDLSLRSGNTIYF
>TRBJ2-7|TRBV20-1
CSAMGTSGLTYEQYF
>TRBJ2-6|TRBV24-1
CATSDSQGRRGHGSSGANVLTF
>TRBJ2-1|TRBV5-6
CASSYIGGLAHEQFF
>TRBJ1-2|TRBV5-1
CASSPSGLTNYGYTF
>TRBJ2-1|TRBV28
CASSLPGVARNEQFF
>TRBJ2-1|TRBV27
CASSLRRITHNEQFF
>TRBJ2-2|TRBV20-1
CSARESGSGIGELFF
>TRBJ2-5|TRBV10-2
CASKRGRETQYF
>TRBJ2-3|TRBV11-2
CASSLHLAGGRADTQYF
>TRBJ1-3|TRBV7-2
CASSVDRGAGNTIYF
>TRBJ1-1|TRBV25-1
CASSGGQLNTEAFF
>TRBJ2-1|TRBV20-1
CSAHLQTSGSSSYNEQFF
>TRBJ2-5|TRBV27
CASSRGLAGEETQYF
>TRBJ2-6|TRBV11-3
CASSLGPFSGANVLTF
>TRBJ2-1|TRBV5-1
CASSLGDRGAYNEQFF
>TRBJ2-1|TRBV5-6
CASSLLANEQFF
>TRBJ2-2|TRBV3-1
CASNPTGESGELFF
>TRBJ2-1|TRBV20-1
CSARGGLAHNEQFF
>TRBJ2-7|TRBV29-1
CSVVWAGTGLSYEQYF
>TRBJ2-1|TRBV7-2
CASSRTGTSGRGQFF
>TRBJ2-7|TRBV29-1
CSVEAGTDYEQYF
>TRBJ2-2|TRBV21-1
CASSNLDGRTGELFF
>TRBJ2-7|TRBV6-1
CASSDPTTGTRKREQYF
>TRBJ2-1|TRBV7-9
CASAGASGSRGLTMRQFF
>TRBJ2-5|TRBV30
CAKSGPQGARETQYF
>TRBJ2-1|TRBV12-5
CASGLVGRGSSYNEQFF
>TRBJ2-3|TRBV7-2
CASSFTSGRPSDTQYF
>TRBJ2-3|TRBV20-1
CSQRGPLDTQYF
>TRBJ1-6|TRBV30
CAWRKAGQYNSPLHF
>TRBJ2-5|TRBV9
CASSAEAGGPSETQYF
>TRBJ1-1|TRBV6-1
CASSLFGPDTEAFF
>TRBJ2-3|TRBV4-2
CASSQVETSTDTQYF